This entry concerns a single T cell receptor (beta chain). Its recognized antigen is unknown. Nothing much larger sits one base from this clone, and base qualities are not available. Cut back by 3 bases and 0 bases, the V and J ends lie 11 bases apart. The CDR1 and CDR2 encoded by the germline V gene (reference sequence) are DFQATT and SNEGSKA. The CDR3 spans 14 residues, from the cysteine through the phenylalanine. Just the 42-base CDR3 DNA is kept, in frame starting at base 1. This specimen belongs to a study of blood T cell repertoires in COVID-19 (dated by TCRdb to 2018 to 2020). Some background on the complete study: The collaborator samples originated in the United States, Italy and Spain and spanned the acute and convalescent phases of COVID-19. The material from the prospective study consisted of cDNA or gDNA derived from T cells, B-cell-depleted T cells, or PBMCs. Deeply sampled blood TCRbeta repertoires from subjects exposed to, actively infected with, or recovered from COVID-19 were included in the dataset. A freely available public database, intended as a resource for researchers studying the immune response to SARS-CoV-2, is where the repertoires were released. Samples came from the ongoing ImmuneRACE study (first 160 participants) plus 1,254 subjects from 6 global collaborators. Sample metadata almost always included a de-identified subject ID, COVID-19 status, age in years and sex. Where HLA class I and class II types were available, the types were taken from metadata supplied by the sample provider, not from assay-based typing.

Overall results and qualifications from the work: The amount of clinical and demographic metadata varied by source and participant and was provided uncurated.

Each collaborating institution followed its own protocols to collect whole blood in K2EDTA tubes. For TCRbeta analysis, collaborator samples were shipped as frozen whole blood, as isolated PBMCs, or as DNA extracted from either sample type. TCRbeta CDR3 regions were amplified from genomic DNA using the immunoSEQ Assay, a bias-controlled multiplex PCR. In the source study's methods: Nucleated cell counts per sample were estimated from amplification of reference gene primers within the assay. To quantify the absolute abundance of each unique TCRbeta CDR3 rearrangement, sequence reads were collapsed and filtered. For each sample, productive Simpson clonality was calculated as the square root of Simpson's diversity index over productive rearrangements. The immuneACCESS repertoire file appears here via TCRdb, limited to in-frame rearrangements. These files lack a portion of the clones; in checked studies, under half of the deficit traces to unresolved V genes, and the cause of the others is not known. For V, J and clone size, that table is used; D and trimming come from the DNA. The sample table contains 150,000 to 200,000 clones; only one count was recorded for approximately 90% of them. The ten largest clonotypes hold around 1.5% of the sample.

Material: peripheral blood. The TCR originated in a woman in her forties or fifties with acute or convalescent COVID-19. The chain couples TRBV20-1 to TRBJ1-2, with the identity of the D gene unclear. The DNA sequence is as follows: TGCAGTGCTAGTCACTCAGGAACTAACTATGGCTACACCTTC. It specifies CSASHSGTNYGYTF.